The clone carrying this T cell receptor beta chain has ten or more counts. Its antigen is not known. The CDR3 runs 14 residues. Trimming removed 3 bases from V and 1 base from J, with 9 bases in between. CDR1 and CDR2 (germline): MDHEN, SYDVKM. It was RNA transcripts that yielded the amplified TCR beta CDR3 regions. TCR CDR3 regions were first amplified by RT-PCR with HTBI primers. From the multiplex PCR reads, TCRdb called clonotypes with MiXCR, one entry per CDR3 protein. The sample contains 600,000 to 750,000 distinct CDR3 sequences, 15% to 20% of which appear only once. The sample comes from a study of T cells in Graves' hyperthyroidism and ophthalmopathy. Study-wide points: Ophthalmopathy and stable hyperthyroidism were separated by a 13 V-J model. Ophthalmopathy was identified by the model a median about six months ahead of onset. Blood samples included most of the expanded thyroid clonotypes exceeding 0.001.

The specimen was blood. The source is a man aged 50 to 60 with Graves' hyperthyroidism. This sequence joins TRBV28 and TRBJ2-5, with D perhaps matching TRBD1 (5 bases). The CDR3 here is CASSFGHIQETQYF. The CDR3 nucleotides are TGTGCCAGCAGTTTTGGACACATCCAAGAGACCCAGTACTTC.